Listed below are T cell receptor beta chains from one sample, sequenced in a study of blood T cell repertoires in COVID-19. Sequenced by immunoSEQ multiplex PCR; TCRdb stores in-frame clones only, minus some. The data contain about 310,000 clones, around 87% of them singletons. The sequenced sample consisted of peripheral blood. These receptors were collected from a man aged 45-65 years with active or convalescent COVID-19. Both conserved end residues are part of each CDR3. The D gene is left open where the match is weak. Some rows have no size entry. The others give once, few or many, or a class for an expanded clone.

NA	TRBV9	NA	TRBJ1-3	TGTGCCAGCAGCATCGACAGCCTCTCTGGAAACACCATATATTTT	CASSIDSLSGNTIYF
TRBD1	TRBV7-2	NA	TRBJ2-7	TGTGCCAGCAGCTATGTGGGGGACAGGGCCTACGAGCAGTACTTC	CASSYVGDRAYEQYF
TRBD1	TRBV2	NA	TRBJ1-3	TGTGCCAGCAGCAAACCGGACAGGATTCCCATCAGCTCTGGAAACACCATATATTTT	CASSKPDRIPISSGNTIYF
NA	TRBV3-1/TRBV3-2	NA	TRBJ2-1	TGTGCCAGCAGCCAAGTCTCGTCCTACAATGAGCAGTTCTTC	CASSQVSSYNEQFF
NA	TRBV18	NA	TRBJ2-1	TGTGCCAGCTCACCAGGAGTAGGGGCGGGGAATGAGCAGTTCTTC	CASSPGVGAGNEQFF
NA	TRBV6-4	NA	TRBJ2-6	TGTGCCAGCACCACAGTGCACCATAACTCTGGGGCCAACGTCCTGACTTTC	CASTTVHHNSGANVLTF
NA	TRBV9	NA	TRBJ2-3	TGTGCCAGCAGCGTAGAAGCGTCAGAACGCACAGATACGCAGTATTTT	CASSVEASERTDTQYF
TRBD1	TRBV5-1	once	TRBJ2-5	TGCGCCAGCAGCTCACAGGGGAACCAAGAGACCCAGTACTTC	CASSSQGNQETQYF
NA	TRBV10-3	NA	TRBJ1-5	TGTGCCATCAGTGAGGGGAGGGTAGGGGATCAGCCCCAGCATTTT	CAISEGRVGDQPQHF
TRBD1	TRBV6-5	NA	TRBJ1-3	TGTGCCAGCAGTCCTGACAGGGGACCCGGAAACACCATATATTTT	CASSPDRGPGNTIYF
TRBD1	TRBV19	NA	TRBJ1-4	TGTGCCAGTAGTTCCCCCCGGGACAGAAATGAAAAACTGTTTTTT	CASSSPRDRNEKLFF
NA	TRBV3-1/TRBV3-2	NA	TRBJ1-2	TGTGCCAGCAGCTCACGAGGAGGCTACACCTTC	CASSSRGGYTF
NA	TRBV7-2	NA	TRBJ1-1	TGTGCCAGCAGCCACGAGTGGGGGGGCCTCACTGAAGCTTTCTTT	CASSHEWGGLTEAFF
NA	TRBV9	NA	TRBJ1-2	TGTGCCAGCAGCGCGGAAAACAGGGTGGGCTACACCTTC	CASSAENRVGYTF
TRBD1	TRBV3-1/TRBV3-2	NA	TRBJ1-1	TGTGCCAGCAGCCGACAGGGGGATCACACTGAAGCTTTCTTT	CASSRQGDHTEAFF
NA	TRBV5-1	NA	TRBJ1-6	TGCGCCAGCAGCTTGCGGACATCCTTCTCCTATAATTCACCCCTCCACTTT	CASSLRTSFSYNSPLHF
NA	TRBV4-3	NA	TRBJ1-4	TGCGCCAGCAGCCAAGAATTTTCAGGTGAAAAACTGTTTTTT	CASSQEFSGEKLFF
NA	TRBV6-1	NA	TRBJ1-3	TGTGCCAGCAGTGAGGTTTCCGAGAACCGAAACACCATATATTTT	CASSEVSENRNTIYF
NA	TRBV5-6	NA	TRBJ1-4	TGTGCCAGCAGCCAGTCTCAATTTGCAACTAATGAAAAACTGTTTTTT	CASSQSQFATNEKLFF
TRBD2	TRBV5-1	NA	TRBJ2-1	TGCGCCAGCACCCCGCTAGCGGGGCACAATGAGCAGTTCTTC	CASTPLAGHNEQFF
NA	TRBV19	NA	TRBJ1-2	TGTGCCAGTAACGAGGAGTCCTATGGCTACACCTTC	CASNEESYGYTF
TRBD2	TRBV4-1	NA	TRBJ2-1	TGCGCCAGCAGCCACCAACTAGCGGGCTCCTACAATGAGCAGTTCTTC	CASSHQLAGSYNEQFF
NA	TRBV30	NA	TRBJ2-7	TGTGCCTGGAGCGCCCGTTCGGTGTACGAGCAGTACTTC	CAWSARSVYEQYF
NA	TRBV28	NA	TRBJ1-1	TGTGCCAGCACAGAGAACACTGAAGCTTTCTTT	CASTENTEAFF
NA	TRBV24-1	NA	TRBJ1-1	TGTGCCACCAGTGATACGACTTCTCCCACTGAAGCTTTCTTT	CATSDTTSPTEAFF
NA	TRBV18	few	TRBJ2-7	TGTGCCAGCTCACCAGACAGCTCCCCCTACGAGCAGTACTTC	CASSPDSSPYEQYF
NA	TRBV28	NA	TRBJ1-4	TGTGCCACTAATCCCGGGGGAGGTGAAAAACTGTTTTTT	CATNPGGGEKLFF
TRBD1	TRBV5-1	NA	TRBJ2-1	TGCGCCAGCAGTAGGACAGGGCCCTACAATGAGCAGTTCTTC	CASSRTGPYNEQFF
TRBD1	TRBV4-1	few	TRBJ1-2	TGCGCCAGCAGCCAAGAAATAGGACAGGAGCGTGCCTCTTATGGCTACACCTTC	CASSQEIGQERASYGYTF
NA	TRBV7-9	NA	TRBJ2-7	TGTGCCAGCAGCTTACGGGGCTCCTACGAGCAGTACTTC	CASSLRGSYEQYF
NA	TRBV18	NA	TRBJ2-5	TGTGCCAGCTCACCACTTGGGGGCCGGACCGCAGAGACCCAGTACTTC	CASSPLGGRTAETQYF
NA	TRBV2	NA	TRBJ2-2	TGTGCCACTAGTACCTCCGGAGCGAACACCGGGGAGCTGTTTTTT	CATSTSGANTGELFF
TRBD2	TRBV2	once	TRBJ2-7	TGTGCCAGCAGTGAAAGGCTAGCGGGAGGCTACGAGCAGTACTTC	CASSERLAGGYEQYF
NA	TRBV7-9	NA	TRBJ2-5	TGTGCCAGCAGCTTGACAGCGTACCAAGAGACCCAGTACTTC	CASSLTAYQETQYF
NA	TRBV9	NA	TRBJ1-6	TGTGCCAGCAGCGCAGACATGTCCTATAATTCACCCCTCCACTTT	CASSADMSYNSPLHF
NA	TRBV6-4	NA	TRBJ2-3	TGTGCCAGCAGCCGGGACACATATACAGATACGCAGTATTTT	CASSRDTYTDTQYF
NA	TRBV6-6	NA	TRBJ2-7	TGTGCCAGCAGCCCAGAAAGAAACTCCTACGAGCAGTACTTC	CASSPERNSYEQYF
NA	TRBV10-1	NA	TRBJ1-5	TGCGCCAGCAACTGGAGGATCGGGGGTAGCAATCAGCCCCAGCATTTT	CASNWRIGGSNQPQHF
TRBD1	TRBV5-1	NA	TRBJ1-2	TGCGCCAGCAGCACCGGACAGGGGAACTATGGCTACACCTTC	CASSTGQGNYGYTF
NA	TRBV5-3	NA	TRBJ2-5	TGTGCCAGAAGCTTGACTATGCGGGCCCAGTACTTC	CARSLTMRAQYF
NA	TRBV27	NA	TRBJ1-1	TGTGCCAGCAGTTTAACAGACAGTTCTGAAGCTTTCTTT	CASSLTDSSEAFF
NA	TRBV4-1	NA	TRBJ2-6	TGCGCCAGCAGCCAACTTCAGGGGCGTTCTGGGGCCAACGTCCTGACTTTC	CASSQLQGRSGANVLTF
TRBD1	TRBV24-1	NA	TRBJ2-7	TGTGCCACCAGTGATCCCGGGACAGGGGAAGAGCAGTACTTC	CATSDPGTGEEQYF
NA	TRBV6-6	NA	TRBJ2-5	TGTGCCAGCAGTCCACAGGGTTATTTAGAGACCCAGTACTTC	CASSPQGYLETQYF
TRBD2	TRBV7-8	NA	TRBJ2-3	TGTGCCAGCAGGAAGCGGGAGGGCCAGACAGATACGCAGTATTTT	CASRKREGQTDTQYF